Reported below is one T cell receptor beta chain. The clone's antigen remains unknown. Per-nucleotide qualities are absent, and no much larger clonotype sits a single base away. From its cysteine to its phenylalanine, the CDR3 spans 13 amino acids. Of the read, only the CDR3 DNA is kept; its 39 bases are in frame from base 1. CDR1 and CDR2, looked up from the germline V gene (reference sequence), are LNHDA and SQIVND. Deletion took 5 bases off V and 6 bases off J, with a span of 12 bases between the germline ends. The immunoSEQ Assay, a bias-controlled multiplex PCR, was used to amplify TCRbeta CDR3 regions from genomic DNA. The study's own analysis went as follows. The number of nucleated cells in each sample was estimated from the amplification of reference gene primers within the assay. Sequence reads were collapsed and filtered to measure the absolute abundance of every unique TCRbeta CDR3 rearrangement. For each sample, productive Simpson clonality was calculated by taking the square root of Simpson's diversity index across productive rearrangements. TCRdb retrieved this table from immuneACCESS and kept in-frame rearrangements only. Not all clones are present; in checked studies, unresolved V genes account for under half, and no reason is known for the remainder. The V and J calls and the clone size are those of that table, but D and trimming were determined from the DNA. Here the sample has about 130,000 clones; 75% to 85% occur a single time. The ten largest clones take up 3.8% of the sample.

The collaborating institutions used their own protocols to collect whole blood in K2EDTA tubes. For TCRbeta analysis, collaborator samples were shipped as frozen whole blood, as isolated PBMCs, or as DNA extracted from either sample type. The data were obtained in a study of blood T cell repertoires in COVID-19 (dated by TCRdb to the early 2020s). In the study overall: The collaborator samples originated in the United States, Italy and Spain and spanned the acute and convalescent phases of COVID-19. The material from the prospective study consisted of cDNA or gDNA derived from T cells, B-cell-depleted T cells, or PBMCs. Subjects who had been exposed to COVID-19, were actively infected with it, or had recovered from it provided the deeply sampled blood TCRbeta repertoires that made up the dataset. A freely available public database, intended as a resource for researchers studying the immune response to SARS-CoV-2, is where the repertoires were released. The samples were drawn from the first 160 participants of the ongoing ImmuneRACE study and from under 1,500 subjects provided by 6 global collaborators. A de-identified subject ID, COVID-19 status, age in years and sex were almost always included in the sample metadata. Where available, HLA class I and class II types were taken from metadata supplied by the sample provider and were not determined by assay-based typing.

The research as a whole found: The quantity of clinical and demographic metadata differed by source and by participant and was supplied without curation.

The sample was peripheral blood. The sequence derives from a woman in her fifties or sixties with acute or convalescent COVID-19. The chain couples TRBV19 to TRBJ2-3, with a tentative D gene TRBD1 over 6 matching bases. The CDR3 amino acid sequence is: CASSGQSHDTQYF. The nucleotide sequence is TGTGCCAGTAGTGGACAGTCGCACGATACGCAGTATTTT. This CDR3, with the reference TRBV19 and TRBJ2-3 proteins standing in past its ends, gives the full variable domain DGGITQSPKYLFRKEGQNVTLSCEQNLNHDAMYWYRQDPGQGLRLIYYSQIVNDFQKGDIAEGYSVSREKKESFPLTVTSAQKNPTAFYLCASSGQSHDTQYFGPGTRLTVL.